Listed below are T cell receptor beta chains from one sample, sequenced in a study of identical twins. TCRdb processed the 5' RACE reads anew with MiXCR; each CDR3 protein has one entry. The data contain a few hundred thousand distinct CDR3 sequences, roughly a tenth of them singletons. Source material: memory T cells sorted from blood. All receptors derive from a man aged 50 to 60 in good health. The CDR3 runs from the conserved cysteine through the conserved F or W. Fields, in order: clone size, J gene, V gene, D gene, CDR3 DNA, CDR3 protein. A D gene is named only where the DNA matches it firmly. Where a row states a size, it is once, few, many or the class of an expanded clone; other rows omit it.

. TRBJ2-2 TRBV4-1 TRBD2 TGCGCCAGCAGCCAAACGGGACTAGCGGGTAACACCGGGGAGCTGTTTTTT CASSQTGLAGNTGELFF
many TRBJ2-1 TRBV19 . TGTGCCAGTAGTCCAAGGGGGGGTGAGCAGTTCTTC CASSPRGGEQFF
. TRBJ2-3 TRBV9 TRBD2 TGTGCCAGCAGCGTATCCGGGCTAGCGGTCACAGATACGCAGTATTTT CASSVSGLAVTDTQYF
many TRBJ2-1 TRBV6-2/TRBV6-3 TRBD2 TGTGCCAGCACCCCAGTAGCGGGAGTTTCTGAGCAGTTCTTC CASTPVAGVSEQFF
. TRBJ2-2 TRBV4-3 TRBD1 TGCGCCAGCAGCGGTGCCGGGGACAGGGGGCTCGGCACCGGGGAGCTGTTTTTT CASSGAGDRGLGTGELFF
many TRBJ2-5 TRBV5-1 TRBD2 TGCGCCAGCAGCTTGGGTCCGACTAGCGGGAGACAAGAGACCCAGTACTTC CASSLGPTSGRQETQYF
few TRBJ2-2 TRBV9 TRBD2 TGTGCCAGCAGCGTAGGTGGAAGCGGGAGGGCGGACACCGGGGAGCTGTTTTTT CASSVGGSGRADTGELFF
many TRBJ2-1 TRBV12-3/TRBV12-4 TRBD2 TGTGCCAGCAGTCCCTGGTCCCTGACTAGCGGTATGGGCTATGAGCAGTTCTTC CASSPWSLTSGMGYEQFF
few TRBJ2-1 TRBV4-3 TRBD2 TGCGCCAGCAGCCAAGATTCCCTAGCGGGGTCTTGGTATGAGCAGTTCTTC CASSQDSLAGSWYEQFF
many TRBJ2-3 TRBV7-2 . TGTGCCAGCAGCTTATTGGCTTTATCCACAGATACGCAGTATTTT CASSLLALSTDTQYF
. TRBJ2-1 TRBV20-1 . TGCAGTGCTACCGTAAGGAATGAGCAGTTCTTC CSATVRNEQFF
. TRBJ1-1 TRBV5-1 . TGCGCCAGCAGCTTCCAGGGAGTGGGAAACACTGAAGCTTTCTTT CASSFQGVGNTEAFF
. TRBJ2-2 TRBV11-2 . TGTGCCAGCAGCTTACTGGGGGACACCGGGGAGCTGTTTTTT CASSLLGDTGELFF
. TRBJ2-7 TRBV29-1 . TGCAGCGCTACTGTCGGGGCGACCTACGAGCAGTACTTC CSATVGATYEQYF
. TRBJ2-7 TRBV28 TRBD1 TGTGCCACTGAGCCGGGACAGGGCTCCTACGAGCAGTACTTC CATEPGQGSYEQYF
many TRBJ2-3 TRBV7-3 TRBD2 TGTGCCAGCAGCTCCGATCTAGCGGGAGGTGGAGATACGCAGTATTTT CASSSDLAGGGDTQYF
many TRBJ2-7 TRBV7-2 . TGTGCCAGCAGCTTGGACATGTCCTACGAGCAGTACTTC CASSLDMSYEQYF
. TRBJ2-4 TRBV20-1 . TGCAGTGCTAGAGTTATAGGGGGAGACCTAGCCAAAAACATTCAGTACTTC CSARVIGGDLAKNIQYF
. TRBJ2-5 TRBV4-3 . TGCGCCAGCAGCCAAGATAGGAGTAAGACCCAGTACTTC CASSQDRSKTQYF
. TRBJ2-7 TRBV11-2 . TGTGCCAGCAGCTTAGTCCCCCAGGGCTACGAGCAGTACTTC CASSLVPQGYEQYF
. TRBJ2-3 TRBV28 TRBD2 TGTGCCAGCAGTTTAGCGGGGGATCCGCTAGATACGCAGTATTTT CASSLAGDPLDTQYF
medium-sized TRBJ1-2 TRBV4-1 . TGCGCCAGCAGACCGTCCGCCCTCAACTATGGCTACACCTTC CASRPSALNYGYTF
many TRBJ2-7 TRBV7-2 . TGTGCCAGCAGCTTAGCCTCCAGGGCCCTCGAGCAGTACTTC CASSLASRALEQYF
many TRBJ1-1 TRBV12-3/TRBV12-4 . TGTGCCAGCAGTTTAGCGCAGGGTGGGAACACTGAAGCTTTCTTT CASSLAQGGNTEAFF
few TRBJ2-5 TRBV23-1 TRBD1 TGCGCCAGCACCATACGACCGGGACAGGGGCTGAGGTACTTC CASTIRPGQGLRYF
once TRBJ2-1 TRBV18 . TGTGCCAGCTCACCCGCTAGCGTCCGCTACAATGAGCAGTTCTTC CASSPASVRYNEQFF
. TRBJ2-5 TRBV7-9 . TGTGCCAGCAGCTTAGGGGTACGGACCCAGTACTTC CASSLGVRTQYF
many TRBJ2-1 TRBV29-1 . TGCAGCGTCCCACAGGGTTGGAACAATGAGCAGTTCTTC CSVPQGWNNEQFF
many TRBJ2-7 TRBV12-3/TRBV12-4 . TGTGCCAGCAGTTTAGCGCCAGGGCACTCCTACGAGCAGTACTTC CASSLAPGHSYEQYF
many TRBJ2-2 TRBV9 TRBD1 TGTGCCAGCAGCATCACAGGGGCGAACACCGGGGAGCTGTTTTTT CASSITGANTGELFF
many TRBJ2-5 TRBV5-1 . TGCGCCAGCAGCCCATCCCAGGGTCAAGAGACCCAGTACTTC CASSPSQGQETQYF
many TRBJ2-1 TRBV7-9 TRBD2 TGTGCCAGCAGCCCCCTCCGGGGTAGCGGGGTCTACAATGAGCAGTTCTTC CASSPLRGSGVYNEQFF
many TRBJ2-7 TRBV6-2/TRBV6-3 TRBD1 TGTGCCAGCAGGGAGCAGGGGGCGCGAATCTACGAGCAGTACTTC CASREQGARIYEQYF
many TRBJ2-2 TRBV9 TRBD2 TGTGCCAGCAGCGTAACAGCGGGAGGGCCTCGGGCCGGGGAGCTGTTTTTT CASSVTAGGPRAGELFF
. TRBJ2-4 TRBV2 . TGTGCCAGCAGACGGGGTACTAGCCGAGCCAAAAACATTCAGTACTTC CASRRGTSRAKNIQYF
few TRBJ2-7 TRBV6-6 . TGTGCCACCACCTCGCGGGGCGAGCAGTACTTC CATTSRGEQYF
many TRBJ2-1 TRBV12-3/TRBV12-4 TRBD2 TGTGCCAGCAGTTTATCTAGCGGGAGGGGCAATGAGCAGTTCTTC CASSLSSGRGNEQFF
. TRBJ1-4 TRBV10-3 . TGTGCCATCAGTGGTGAGCTGTTTTTT CAISGELFF
few TRBJ2-3 TRBV20-1 . TGCAGTGCTACCCGGGTAGCGGCTAGCACAGATACGCAGTATTTT CSATRVAASTDTQYF
many TRBJ1-2 TRBV6-5 TRBD1 TGTGCCAGCAGTTACTGGGACCGGGACAGGAACCTCTATGGCTACACCTTC CASSYWDRDRNLYGYTF
few TRBJ1-2 TRBV20-1 . TGCAGTGCCCCCCCCCGAGATCTTTATGGCTACACCTTC CSAPPRDLYGYTF
many TRBJ2-2 TRBV29-1 . TGCAGCGTTGCAGGGACTGGCACCGGGGAGCTGTTTTTT CSVAGTGTGELFF
few TRBJ1-5 TRBV2 . TGTGCCAGCAGTGGAGCGTTATATAGCAATCAGCCCCAGCATTTT CASSGALYSNQPQHF
few TRBJ2-1 TRBV6-2/TRBV6-3 . TGTGCCAGCACCCCCGGCGGGGTATCGGTATACAATGAGCAGTTCTTC CASTPGGVSVYNEQFF
many TRBJ2-3 TRBV27 . TGTGCCAGCAGAACCGGGTCAGGTCGTTTAGATACGCAGTATTTT CASRTGSGRLDTQYF